This T cell receptor beta chain originates from a study of shared clonotypes between healthy human individuals. Sequenced by immunoSEQ multiplex PCR; TCRdb stores in-frame clones only, minus some. The sample includes about 2.1 million clones, roughly 95% of them seen just once. The naive CD8 fraction comprised CD45RO-negative cells positively selected for CCR7 and excluded terminally differentiated effector memory CD45RA+ cells. Germline V CDR1 and CDR2: SGDLS, YYNGEE. The CDR3 consists of 12 residues. V dropped 6 bases and J dropped 6 bases, with 11 bases sitting between them. The receptor was isolated from a man between 18 and 29 years old in good health. Some clones in this sample may be carry-over from other donors' samples. The chain links TRBV9 to TRBJ2-3, with unresolved D. Sequencing used naive CD8+ T cells from PBMCs. CDR3 DNA sequence: TGTGCCAGCAAAGGGCAAACCGATACGCAGTATTTT. Translating it yields CASKGQTDTQYF.